This entry lists 17 T cell receptor beta chains sequenced from one sample in a study of T cells in Graves' hyperthyroidism and ophthalmopathy. Using RNA transcripts as the source, TCR beta CDR3 regions were amplified. HTBI primers were the set used in a first-round RT-PCR of the TCR CDR3. One entry per CDR3 protein results from TCRdb running MiXCR on the multiplex PCR reads. The sample carries 500,000 to 600,000 distinct CDR3 sequences, 16% recorded once. Sequencing was carried out using blood. Every receptor here comes from a woman aged 18 to 35 with Graves' hyperthyroidism.

This clonotype appeared many times. The chain is built from TRBV9 and TRBJ2-3; D is ambiguous. Trimming stripped 2 bases from V and 4 bases from J, with 5 bases between. CDR1 is SGDLS and CDR2 is YYNGEE in the germline V gene. This CDR3 has 12 residues. For the CDR3, the DNA is TGTGCCAGCAGCGTCGGGTCAGATACGCAGTATTTT. Its translation is CASSVGSDTQYF.

This clonotype came up many times. CDR3: CSAYSGQGDGQPQHF. The CDR3 DNA follows: TGCAGTGCTTATTCGGGACAGGGGGACGGTCAGCCCCAGCATTTT. The J gene is TRBJ1-5, the V gene TRBV20-1, with 11 nucleotides matching TRBD1. The germline V gene has CDR1 DFQATT and CDR2 SNEGSKA (reference sequence). The CDR3 spans 15 residues. J was trimmed by 6 bases and V by 5 bases; bases with no gene match: 9.

On this clonotype: This sequence may be a read error, since a much larger clone differs from it by one base. This chain uses TRBV12-3 or TRBV12-4 with TRBJ1-5, with a possible D match to TRBD1 (5 bases). V lost 5 bases to trimming and J lost 3 bases, with 23 bases between them. The CDR3 sequence is 18 residues long. The CDR3 protein is CASSRSTTEKPNNQPQHF. In DNA, the CDR3 is TGTGCCAGCAGTCGCTCGACGACAGAAAAACCTAACAATCAGCCCCAGCATTTT.

This clonotype was counted between two and nine times. This chain connects TRBV2 to TRBJ2-4, with D perhaps matching TRBD1 (5 bases). V was trimmed by 3 bases and J by 0 bases, leaving 15 bases between them. Germline V gives CDR1 SNHLY, CDR2 FYNNEI. The CDR3 consists of 17 residues. The CDR3 nucleotides are TGTGCCAGCAGTGATAGTCGACAGTTATTAGCCAAAAACATTCAGTACTTC. Translated, it gives CASSDSRQLLAKNIQYF.

This clonotype was found many times. This rearrangement joins TRBV11-2 to TRBJ2-1, with 10 bases matching TRBD1. After removal of 5 bases from V and 1 base from J, the junction contained 2 bases not matched to a gene. The CDR3 extends over 15 amino acids. Per the germline V gene, CDR1 is SGHAT and CDR2 is FQNNGV. The CDR3 sequence: CASSRQGASYNEQFF. The CDR3, as DNA: TGTGCCAGCAGCCGACAGGGGGCTTCCTACAATGAGCAGTTCTTC.

This clonotype occurred a few times. The chain couples TRBV3-1 to TRBJ1-2; 10 nucleotides match TRBD1. Germline lookup yields CDR1 LGHDT and CDR2 YNNKEL (reference sequence). Trimming cost V 0 bases and J 6 bases; bases outside gene matches: 10. The CDR3 runs 17 residues. CDR3 nucleotides: TGTGCCAGCAGCCAAGATCCTGGGGGACAGGGGAGCGATGGCTACACCTTC. It translates to CASSQDPGGQGSDGYTF. The variable domain in full, completed from reference TRBV3-1 and TRBJ1-2, reads DTAVSQTPKYLVTQMGNDKSIKCEQNLGHDTMYWYKQDSKKFLKIMFSYNNKELIINETVPNRFSPKSPDKAHLNLHINSLELGDSAVYFCASSQDPGGQGSDGYTFGSGTRLTVV.

This clonotype was recorded at least ten times. The chain joins TRBV3-1 to TRBJ2-1; no reliable D call. The germline gives CDR1 LGHDT, CDR2 YNNKEL (reference sequence). The CDR3 contains 15 residues. The germline V and J ends were trimmed by 4 bases and 0 bases, with 10 bases remaining between them. CDR3 coding DNA: TGTGCCAGCAGCCCTACTCGGAGCTCCTACAATGAGCAGTTCTTC. Translation: CASSPTRSSYNEQFF.

The rearrangement joins TRBV6-5 to TRBJ1-5; D may be TRBD1 (6 bases). In germline, CDR1 is MNHEY, CDR2 SVGAGI. The CDR3 is made up of 14 amino acids. Between the trimmed V and J ends, which lost 0 bases and 6 bases, there was a span of 9 bases. CDR3 amino acids: CASSYSRGTQPQHF. CDR3 nucleotides: TGTGCCAGCAGTTACTCGAGGGGGACTCAGCCCCAGCATTTT.

This clonotype was found many times. The V call is TRBV12-5, the J call TRBJ2-3; 14 nucleotides line up with TRBD2. CDR1 LGHNT and CDR2 FRNRAP come from the germline V gene. The CDR3 is made up of 17 amino acids. J was trimmed by 8 bases and V by 4 bases; bases with no gene match: 11. CDR3 DNA sequence: TGTGCTAGTGGTTCCGATCGGACTAGCGGGAGGACGGCTACGCAGTATTTT. Protein product: CASGSDRTSGRTATQYF. Full variable domain (remainder filled in from reference TRBV12-5 and TRBJ2-3): DARVTQTPRHKVTEMGQEVTMRCQPILGHNTVFWYRQTMMQGLELLAYFRNRAPLDDSGMPKDRFSAEMPDATLATLKIQPSEPRDSAVYFCASGSDRTSGRTATQYFGPGTRLTVL.

In this sample, this clonotype turned up many times. V and J are TRBV18 and TRBJ2-1; D is unresolved. This CDR3 comprises 12 residues. Germline V gives CDR1 KGHSH, CDR2 LQKENI. Trimming removed 3 bases from V and 13 bases from J, with 13 bases in between. The CDR3 DNA reads TGTGCCAGCTCACCCGGCGAGCAGTTTCAGTTCTTC. This encodes CASSPGEQFQFF. Combining the CDR3 with reference TRBV18 and TRBJ2-1 gives the whole variable domain NAGVMQNPRHLVRRRGQEARLRCSPMKGHSHVYWYRQLPEEGLKFMVYLQKENIIDESGMPKERFSAEFPKEGPSILRIQQVVRGDSAAYFCASSPGEQFQFFGPGTRLTVL.

This chain links TRBV6-2 or TRBV6-3 with TRBJ2-2; 9 positions match TRBD1. From germline, CDR1 is MNHEY and CDR2 SVGEGT. Trimming at V came to 2 bases and at J to 3 bases, leaving 4 bases not matched to a gene. The CDR3 sequence is 16 residues long. The CDR3 DNA reads as TGTGCCAGCAGTTACCCGGACAGGGGATACACCGGGGAGCTGTTTTTT. Translating gives CASSYPDRGYTGELFF.

This rearrangement joins TRBV2 to TRBJ2-1; 10 bases align to TRBD1. CDR3 length: 14 residues. Trimming cost V 11 bases and J 7 bases; bases outside gene matches: 11. Germline V lookup: CDR1 SNHLY, CDR2 FYNNEI. The CDR3 loop reads CAGSGTGVGNEQFF. Here the CDR3 DNA reads TGTGCCGGAAGCGGGACAGGGGTTGGTAATGAGCAGTTCTTC.

The V and J genes are TRBV7-2 and TRBJ2-2; D uncertain. The germline CDR1 and CDR2 sequences are SGHTA and FQGNSA. The CDR3 spans 16 residues. The V end lost 3 bases, the J end lost 3 bases, and 14 bases lay between the germline ends. The CDR3: CASSFLTGPYTGELFF. CDR3 DNA sequence: TGTGCCAGCAGCTTCCTGACTGGACCTTACACCGGGGAGCTGTTTTTT.

Many counts were recorded for this clonotype. The V gene is TRBV30, the J gene TRBJ1-1, with D uncertain. Trimming removed 0 bases at V and 3 bases at J, with 8 bases between. CDR3 length: 13 residues. From germline, CDR1 is GTSNPN and CDR2 SVGIG (reference sequence). The CDR3 sequence is CAWSVMDDTEAFF. In DNA, the CDR3 is TGTGCCTGGAGTGTAATGGACGACACTGAAGCTTTCTTT.

This sequence joins TRBV3-1 and TRBJ2-3, with D perhaps TRBD2 (6 bases). CDR1 is LGHDT, CDR2 YNNKEL, per germline (reference sequence). The length of the CDR3 is 15 residues. Deletions cut 3 bases from V and 10 bases from J, with 20 bases between. In nucleotides, the CDR3 is TGTGCCAGCAGCCACCCTGGGGGGTCCTCTTCCGCGCAGTATTTT. Translating it yields CASSHPGGSSSAQYF.

This chain joins TRBV12-3 or TRBV12-4 and TRBJ2-3, with no clear D. The CDR3 contains 13 residues. The ends were cut back, 5 bases at V and 4 bases at J, with 10 bases in the middle. Here the CDR3 reads CASSTASADTQYF. The CDR3 nucleotides are TGTGCCAGCAGTACTGCGAGCGCAGATACGCAGTATTTT.

This chain uses TRBV19 with TRBJ2-1; tentative D call: TRBD2 (6 bases). The CDR3 is made up of 16 amino acids. V lost 5 bases and J lost 6, with 20 bases in between. CDR1 and CDR2 (germline): LNHDA, SQIVND (reference sequence). The CDR3 bases are TGTGCCAGTAGTCTCTCCTCGGCGGGACGGGGCAATGAGCAGTTCTTC. Protein: CASSLSSAGRGNEQFF.